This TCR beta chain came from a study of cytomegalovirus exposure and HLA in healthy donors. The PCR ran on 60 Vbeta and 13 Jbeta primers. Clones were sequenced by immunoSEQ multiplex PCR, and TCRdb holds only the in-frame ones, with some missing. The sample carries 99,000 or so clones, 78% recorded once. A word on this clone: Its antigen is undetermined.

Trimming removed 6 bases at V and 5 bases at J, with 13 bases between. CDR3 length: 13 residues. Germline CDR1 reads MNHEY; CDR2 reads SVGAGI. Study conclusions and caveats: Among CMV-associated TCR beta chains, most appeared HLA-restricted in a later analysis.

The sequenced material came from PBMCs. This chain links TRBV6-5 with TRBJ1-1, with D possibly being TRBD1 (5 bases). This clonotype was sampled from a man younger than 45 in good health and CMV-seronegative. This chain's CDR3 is CASRMGGGTEAFF. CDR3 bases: TGTGCCAGCAGAATGGGGGGGGGAACTGAAGCTTTCTTT.